The clone carrying this T cell receptor (beta chain) was seen more than once but under ten times. The record originates from a study of blood T cell repertoires in COVID-19. Only in-frame clones appear in the TCRdb table, and some are missing; sequencing was by immunoSEQ multiplex PCR. The table shows fewer than 500,000 clones, with around 90% occurring only once. Trimming left V 0 bases short and J 0 bases short, with 18 bases between. Per germline, CDR1 MGHRA and CDR2 YSYEKL. The CDR3 has 19 residues. The specimen sequenced was PBMCs or T cells enriched from blood (not recorded which). The sequence was obtained from a woman under 30 who had recovered from COVID-19. The V call is TRBV4-1, the J call TRBJ1-3; perhaps TRBD1 as D (5 bases). CDR3 sequence reads: CASSQEGGRQMFSGNTIYF. The DNA for the CDR3 is TGCGCCAGCAGCCAAGAGGGAGGGCGACAGATGTTCTCTGGAAACACCATATATTTT.